The 2 T cell receptor beta chains below come from one sample, sequenced in a study of HIV-infected children after antiretroviral therapy interruption. The TCR library was built from RNA with a 3' RACE protocol and unique molecular identifiers. TCRdb re-called the 3' RACE reads with MiXCR, one entry per CDR3 protein. This table holds some 51,000 distinct CDR3 sequences, roughly 4.5% found once. Noted treatment: PENTA 11 planned treatment interruption arm or continuous ART arm. This specimen was CD45RA+ CD4+ T cells from PBMCs, pooled from several time points, taken from a donor given antiretroviral therapy, either interrupted or continuous. The subset is: naive CD4+ CD45RA+ CD45RO- T cells. The receptor set was obtained from a pool of human donors with HIV.

There are many counts of this clonotype. V gene TRBV6-5 combines with J gene TRBJ2-7; 8 bases fit TRBD1. The CDR3 runs to 13 residues. After removal of 5 bases from V and 7 bases from J, the junction contained 7 bases not matched to a gene. Germline V gene lookup returns CDR1 MNHEY and CDR2 SVGAGI. The CDR3 protein is CASSTFTGGEQYF. CDR3 nucleotides: TGTGCCAGCAGTACCTTTACAGGGGGTGAGCAGTACTTC.

This clonotype appeared many times. V and J are TRBV5-1 and TRBJ2-3, with D unclear. The germline V and J ends were trimmed by 1 base and 0 bases, with 9 bases remaining between them. CDR1 is SGHRS, CDR2 YFSETQ, per germline. CDR3 length: 15 residues. The CDR3 reads CASSLWSFSTDTQYF. CDR3 DNA sequence: TGCGCCAGCAGCTTGTGGTCTTTTAGCACAGATACGCAGTATTTT.